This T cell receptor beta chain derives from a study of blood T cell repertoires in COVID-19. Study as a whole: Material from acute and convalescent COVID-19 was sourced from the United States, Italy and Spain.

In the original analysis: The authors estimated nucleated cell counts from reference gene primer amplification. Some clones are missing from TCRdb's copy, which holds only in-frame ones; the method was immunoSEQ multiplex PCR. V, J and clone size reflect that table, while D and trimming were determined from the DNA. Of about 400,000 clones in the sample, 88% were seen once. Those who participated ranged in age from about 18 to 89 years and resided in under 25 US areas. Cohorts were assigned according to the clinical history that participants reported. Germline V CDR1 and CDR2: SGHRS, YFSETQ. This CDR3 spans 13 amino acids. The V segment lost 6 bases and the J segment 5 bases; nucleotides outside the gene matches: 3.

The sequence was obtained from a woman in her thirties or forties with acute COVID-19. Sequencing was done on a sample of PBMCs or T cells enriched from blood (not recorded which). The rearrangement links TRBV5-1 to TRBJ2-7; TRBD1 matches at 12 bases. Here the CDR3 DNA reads TGCGCCAGCATGGGACAGGGGGCCAACGAGCAGTACTTC. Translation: CASMGQGANEQYF.